This is a list of T cell receptor beta chains from one sample in a study of CD8 T cells in ankylosing spondylitis. TCRdb called the 5' RACE reads again in MiXCR, with one record for every CDR3 protein. The table records hundreds of thousands of distinct CDR3 sequences, 10% to 15% of them present only once. The sequencing input was blood, either unsorted or a sorted T cell fraction (not recorded which). These receptors were taken from a male donor with ankylosing spondylitis. CDR3s include the opening cysteine and the closing phenylalanine or tryptophan. The D gene is left open where the match is weak. Only some rows state a clone size, as once, few, many or a class for expanded clones.

cdr3_length: 16; clone_size: few; d_call: TRBD2; v_call: TRBV7-2; j_call: TRBJ2-1; cdr3_nt: TGTGCCAGCAGCTTAGTCCCCGGGACTACTTACAATGAGCAGTTCTTC; cdr3_aa: CASSLVPGTTYNEQFF
cdr3_length: 13; clone_size: many; d_call: -; v_call: TRBV29-1; j_call: TRBJ1-1; cdr3_nt: TGCAGCGTTGGAGAAAGGATGAACACTGAAGCTTTCTTT; cdr3_aa: CSVGERMNTEAFF
cdr3_length: 13; clone_size: many; d_call: -; v_call: TRBV12-3/TRBV12-4; j_call: TRBJ1-2; cdr3_nt: TGTGCCAGCAGTTCAACAGGCCTGGGAGGCTACACCTTC; cdr3_aa: CASSSTGLGGYTF
cdr3_length: 13; clone_size: many; d_call: -; v_call: TRBV4-3; j_call: TRBJ2-7; cdr3_nt: TGCGCCAGCAGCCAAGAGACGGGCTACGAGCAGTACTTC; cdr3_aa: CASSQETGYEQYF
cdr3_length: 13; clone_size: many; d_call: -; v_call: TRBV6-1; j_call: TRBJ2-2; cdr3_nt: TGTGCCAGCAAAGCCGCAAACACCGGGGAGCTGTTTTTT; cdr3_aa: CASKAANTGELFF
cdr3_length: 16; clone_size: few; d_call: -; v_call: TRBV7-9; j_call: TRBJ2-2; cdr3_nt: TGTGCCAGCAGCCCGACGAGGGGGAGGAACACCGGGGAGCTGTTTTTT; cdr3_aa: CASSPTRGRNTGELFF
cdr3_length: 14; clone_size: many; d_call: TRBD1; v_call: TRBV20-1; j_call: TRBJ2-2; cdr3_nt: TGCAGTGCCAAACAGGGGGCGCGTGGCGGGGAGCTGTTTTTT; cdr3_aa: CSAKQGARGGELFF
cdr3_length: 11; clone_size: -; d_call: -; v_call: TRBV10-3; j_call: TRBJ2-3; cdr3_nt: TGTGCCATCGGAGGGCGGATTACGCAGTATTTT; cdr3_aa: CAIGGRITQYF
cdr3_length: 13; clone_size: many; d_call: -; v_call: TRBV6-2/TRBV6-3; j_call: TRBJ2-1; cdr3_nt: TGTGCCAGCACTGTAACAAACTACAATGAGCAGTTCTTC; cdr3_aa: CASTVTNYNEQFF
cdr3_length: 14; clone_size: many; d_call: TRBD1; v_call: TRBV12-3/TRBV12-4; j_call: TRBJ2-7; cdr3_nt: TGTGCCAGCAGACGGACAGGAACCCACTACGAGCAGTACTTC; cdr3_aa: CASRRTGTHYEQYF
cdr3_length: 15; clone_size: many; d_call: TRBD1; v_call: TRBV5-6; j_call: TRBJ1-1; cdr3_nt: TGTGCCAGCAGCTCCCCCGGGACAGGGAACACTGAAGCTTTCTTT; cdr3_aa: CASSSPGTGNTEAFF
cdr3_length: 14; clone_size: -; d_call: -; v_call: TRBV27; j_call: TRBJ1-2; cdr3_nt: TGTGCCAGCAGTCTCGACCCCAGGGGATATGGCTACACCTTC; cdr3_aa: CASSLDPRGYGYTF
cdr3_length: 12; clone_size: -; d_call: -; v_call: TRBV2; j_call: TRBJ1-1; cdr3_nt: TGTGCCAGCAGTGACTACAGTGAGCAAGCTTTCTTT; cdr3_aa: CASSDYSEQAFF
cdr3_length: 14; clone_size: -; d_call: -; v_call: TRBV5-5; j_call: TRBJ1-4; cdr3_nt: TGTGCCAGCAGCTCGGACTCAAGGCGTGAAAAACTGTTTTTT; cdr3_aa: CASSSDSRREKLFF
cdr3_length: 16; clone_size: -; d_call: -; v_call: TRBV5-1; j_call: TRBJ2-5; cdr3_nt: TGCGCCAGCAGCTTGGGGCCAACGTTGGGTATCGAGACCCAGTACTTC; cdr3_aa: CASSLGPTLGIETQYF
cdr3_length: 16; clone_size: many; d_call: TRBD2; v_call: TRBV9; j_call: TRBJ2-1; cdr3_nt: TGTGCCAGCAGCGTAGGAGTGACTAGCGGTTACAATGAGCAGTTCTTC; cdr3_aa: CASSVGVTSGYNEQFF
cdr3_length: 14; clone_size: few; d_call: -; v_call: TRBV11-2; j_call: TRBJ1-1; cdr3_nt: TGTGCCAGCAGCCCCAGGAACCTGAACACTGAAGCTTTCTTT; cdr3_aa: CASSPRNLNTEAFF
cdr3_length: 19; clone_size: -; d_call: TRBD1; v_call: TRBV11-1; j_call: TRBJ2-2; cdr3_nt: TGTGCCAGCAGCTCAGTCCCGGGACAGGCATACCAGAACACCGGGGAGCTGTTTTTT; cdr3_aa: CASSSVPGQAYQNTGELFF
cdr3_length: 15; clone_size: -; d_call: -; v_call: TRBV9; j_call: TRBJ2-3; cdr3_nt: TGTGCCAGCAGCGTAGATTACGGACGCACAGATACGCAGTATTTT; cdr3_aa: CASSVDYGRTDTQYF
cdr3_length: 16; clone_size: many; d_call: -; v_call: TRBV5-1; j_call: TRBJ2-7; cdr3_nt: TGCGCCAGCAGCTTGGCGATGGGGCATGGGACCTACGAGCAGTACTTC; cdr3_aa: CASSLAMGHGTYEQYF
cdr3_length: 13; clone_size: many; d_call: -; v_call: TRBV7-2; j_call: TRBJ2-5; cdr3_nt: TGTGCCAGCAGCTTAGGTCTGTGGGAGGCCCAGTACTTC; cdr3_aa: CASSLGLWEAQYF
cdr3_length: 15; clone_size: -; d_call: -; v_call: TRBV5-6; j_call: TRBJ2-7; cdr3_nt: TGTGCCAGCAGCCCTACTCCGCTTTACTCCTACGAGCAGTACTTC; cdr3_aa: CASSPTPLYSYEQYF
cdr3_length: 13; clone_size: -; d_call: TRBD1; v_call: TRBV20-1; j_call: TRBJ2-5; cdr3_nt: TGCAGCACTACAGCGGGACAGGGCGAGACCCAGTACTTC; cdr3_aa: CSTTAGQGETQYF
cdr3_length: 14; clone_size: -; d_call: -; v_call: TRBV7-2; j_call: TRBJ2-7; cdr3_nt: TGTGCCAGCAGCTTAGTCCGGGTGAGGTACGAGCAGTACTTC; cdr3_aa: CASSLVRVRYEQYF